The clone carrying this T cell receptor (beta chain) came up a few times. This sample was included in a study of response to subunit inactivated influenza vaccine. MiXCR was run by TCRdb on the RT-PCR reads, yielding one entry per CDR3 protein. The sample contains 400,000 to 650,000 distinct CDR3 sequences, around 7.7% of which appear only once. The CDR3 loop spans 15 amino acids. Germline V gene data show CDR1 as SGHVS and CDR2 as FQNEAQ. V shed 2 bases and J shed 6 bases, with 14 bases lying between them. The receptor comes from a man aged 50-75 years who received an inactivated influenza vaccine. The sequenced sample was PBMCs from blood, obtained about 24 months after vaccination. This chain connects TRBV7-8 to TRBJ2-1; D perhaps matches TRBD1 (6 bases). CDR3 bases: TGTGCCAGCAGCTTAAGACGGGACAAACCCAATGAGCAGTTCTTC. It translates to CASSLRRDKPNEQFF.